The rows below give T cell receptor delta chains drawn from one sample of a study of gamma-delta T cells after stem cell transplantation. TCRdb used CATT to re-call clones from the RT-PCR reads. The sample includes approximately 6,500 delta-chain clones, approximately 25% of them seen just once. Sequences were obtained from gamma-delta T cells. The receptor set was obtained from a human donor. It is not recorded whose cells these are; they may come from a transplant donor. The CDR3 runs from the conserved cysteine through the conserved F or W. The D gene is left open where the match is weak. Clone size appears in some rows only: once, few, many, or a class for an expanded clone.

TRDV2	TRDJ1	18	TRDD3	-	CACDTGWGIRTDADKLIF	TGTGCCTGTGACACGGGATGGGGGATACGGACGGATGCCGATAAACTCATCTTT
TRDV1	TRDJ1	19	-	-	CALGEGEERRGIRSDKLIF	TGTGCTCTTGGGGAAGGGGAAGAAAGGCGTGGGATTAGGTCCGATAAACTCATCTTT
TRDV1	TRDJ1	13	-	once	CALGDVYTDKLIF	TGTGCTCTTGGGGATGTTTACACCGATAAACTCATCTTT
TRDV2	TRDJ1	19	TRDD3	few	CACETLTGGYAGYTDKLIF	TGTGCCTGTGAGACCCTCACTGGGGGATACGCGGGGTACACCGATAAACTCATCTTT
TRDV2	TRDJ1	16	TRDD3	-	CACDTVGGDTRDKLIF	TGTGCCTGTGACACCGTGGGGGGGGATACGCGGGATAAACTCATCTTT
TRDV2	TRDJ1	15	TRDD3	-	CACDLLGDSIDKLIF	TGTGCCTGTGACTTACTGGGGGATTCGATCGATAAACTCATCTTT
TRDV2	TRDJ1	13	-	few	CACDPVATDKLIF	TGTGCCTGTGACCCGGTTGCTACCGATAAACTCATCTTT
TRDV3	TRDJ1	13	TRDD3	-	CALPSGGYPKLIF	TGTGCCTTGCCCTCTGGGGGATACCCCAAACTCATCTTT
TRDV2	TRDJ3	22	TRDD3	medium-sized	CACDTIPLGDTFASAHTRQMFF	TGTGCCTGTGACACAATTCCTTTGGGGGATACGTTCGCATCCGCGCACACCCGACAGATGTTTTTC
TRDV2	TRDJ1	23	-	medium-sized	CACDTVQDFLSDLVLGDTDKLIF	TGTGCCTGTGACACCGTACAGGACTTCCTATCGGATCTCGTACTGGGGGACACCGATAAACTCATCTTT
TRDV1	TRDJ1	21	TRDD3	few	CALGDIFPVLGDTTHGDKLIF	TGTGCTCTTGGGGATATATTCCCAGTACTGGGGGATACGACGCACGGCGATAAACTCATCTTT